Detailed here is one T cell receptor beta chain. The germline V gene has CDR1 SGHTA and CDR2 FQGNSA. V was pared by 3 bases and J by 1 base, with 8 bases between. The CDR3 extends over 14 amino acids. The entry originates in a study of OX40 agonist ivuxolimab in advanced cancers. Clones were read by immunoSEQ multiplex PCR, and TCRdb kept only the in-frame ones, dropping some. The table has roughly 98,000 clones, approximately 83% seen once. Cycle 7 day 1, cycle 4 day 1, and baseline were the timepoints at which blood was sampled. J is TRBJ2-3 and V is TRBV7-2; TRBD2 might be the D (6 bases). Sequencing used CD4+ or CD8+ T cells sorted from blood, obtained in a trial of the OX40 agonist ivuxolimab. The source of this sequence is an adult with an advanced solid tumor such as melanoma, head and neck, liver or kidney cancer. The CDR3 region is CASSLQRGTDTQYF. The CDR3 DNA is TGTGCCAGCAGCTTGCAGCGGGGCACAGATACGCAGTATTTT. Together with reference TRBV7-2 and TRBJ2-3, the CDR3 gives the full variable domain: GAGVSQSPSNKVTEKGKDVELRCDPISGHTALYWYRQSLGQGLEFLIYFQGNSAPDKSGLPSDRFSAERTGGSVSTLTIQRTQQEDSAVYLCASSLQRGTDTQYFGPGTRLTVL.